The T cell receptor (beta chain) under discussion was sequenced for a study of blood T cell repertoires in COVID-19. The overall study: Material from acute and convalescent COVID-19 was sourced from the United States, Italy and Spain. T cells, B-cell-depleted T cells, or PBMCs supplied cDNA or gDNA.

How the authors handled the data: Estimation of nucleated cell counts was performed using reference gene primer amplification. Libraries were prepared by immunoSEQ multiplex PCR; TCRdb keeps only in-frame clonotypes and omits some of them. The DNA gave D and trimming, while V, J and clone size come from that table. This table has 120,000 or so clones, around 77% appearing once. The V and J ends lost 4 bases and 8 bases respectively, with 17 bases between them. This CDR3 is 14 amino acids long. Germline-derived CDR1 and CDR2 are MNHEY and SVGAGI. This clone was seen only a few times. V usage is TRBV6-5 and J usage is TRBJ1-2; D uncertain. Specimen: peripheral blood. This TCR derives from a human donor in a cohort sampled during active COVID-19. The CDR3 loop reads CASSFGRSPKGYTF. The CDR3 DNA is TGTGCCAGCAGTTTTGGCCGATCCCCAAAGGGCTACACCTTC.